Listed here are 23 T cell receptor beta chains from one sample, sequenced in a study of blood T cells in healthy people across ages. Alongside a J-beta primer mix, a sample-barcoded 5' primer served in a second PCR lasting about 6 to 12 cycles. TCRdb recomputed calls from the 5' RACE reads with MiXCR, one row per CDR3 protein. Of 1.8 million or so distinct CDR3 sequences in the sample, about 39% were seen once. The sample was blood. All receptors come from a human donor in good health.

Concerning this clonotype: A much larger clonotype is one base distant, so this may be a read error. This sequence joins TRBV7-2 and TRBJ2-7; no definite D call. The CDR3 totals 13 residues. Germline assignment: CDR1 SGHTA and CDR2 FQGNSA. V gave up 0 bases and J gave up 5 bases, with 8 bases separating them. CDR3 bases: TGTGCCAGCAGCTTAGCACGATCCAACGAGCAGTACTTC. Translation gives CASSLARSNEQYF.

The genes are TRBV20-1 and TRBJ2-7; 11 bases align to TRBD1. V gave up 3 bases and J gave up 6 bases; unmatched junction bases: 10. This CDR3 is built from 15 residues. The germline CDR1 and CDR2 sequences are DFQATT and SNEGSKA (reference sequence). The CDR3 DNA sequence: TGCAGTGCTAGGGGTAGATGGGACAGGGGGGTCGAGCAGTACTTC. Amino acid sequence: CSARGRWDRGVEQYF.

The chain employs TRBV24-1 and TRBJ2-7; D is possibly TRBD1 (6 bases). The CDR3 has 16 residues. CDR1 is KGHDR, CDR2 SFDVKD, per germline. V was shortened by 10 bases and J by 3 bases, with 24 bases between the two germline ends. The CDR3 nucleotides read TGTGCCACTACGACTCACAGGGAATACCCCAACTACGAGCAGTACTTC. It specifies CATTTHREYPNYEQYF.

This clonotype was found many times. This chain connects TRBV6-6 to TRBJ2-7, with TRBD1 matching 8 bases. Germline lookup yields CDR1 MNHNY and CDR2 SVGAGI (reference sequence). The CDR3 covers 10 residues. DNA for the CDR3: TGTGCTACAGGGGGCTACGAGCAGTACTTC. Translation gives CATGGYEQYF.

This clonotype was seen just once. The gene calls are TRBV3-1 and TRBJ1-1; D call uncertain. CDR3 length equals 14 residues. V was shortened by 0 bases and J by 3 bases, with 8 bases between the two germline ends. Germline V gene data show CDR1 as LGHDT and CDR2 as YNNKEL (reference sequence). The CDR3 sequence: CASSQDERDTEAFF. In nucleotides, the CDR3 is TGTGCCAGCAGCCAAGACGAAAGAGACACTGAAGCTTTCTTT.

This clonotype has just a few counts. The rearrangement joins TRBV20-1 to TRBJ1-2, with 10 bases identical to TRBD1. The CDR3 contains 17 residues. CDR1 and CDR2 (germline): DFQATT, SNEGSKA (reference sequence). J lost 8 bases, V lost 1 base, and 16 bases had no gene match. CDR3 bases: TGCAGTGCTAGAGGCGAAAGCCTACCGGGACAGGGGCAAGGCTACACCTTC. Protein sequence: CSARGESLPGQGQGYTF.

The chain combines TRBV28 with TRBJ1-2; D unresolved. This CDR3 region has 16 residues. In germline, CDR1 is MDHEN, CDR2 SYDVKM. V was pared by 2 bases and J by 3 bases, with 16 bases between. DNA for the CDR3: TGTGCCAGCAGTTTAGGTCCCAGAGGCTGGGACTATGGCTACACCTTC. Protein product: CASSLGPRGWDYGYTF.

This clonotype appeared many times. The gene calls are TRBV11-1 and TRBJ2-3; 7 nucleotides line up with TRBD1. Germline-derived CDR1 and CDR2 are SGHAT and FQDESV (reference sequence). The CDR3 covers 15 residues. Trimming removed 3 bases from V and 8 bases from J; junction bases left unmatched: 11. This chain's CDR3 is CASSLSGDSRFTQYF. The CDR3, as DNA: TGTGCCAGCAGCTTGAGTGGGGACAGCAGATTTACGCAGTATTTT.

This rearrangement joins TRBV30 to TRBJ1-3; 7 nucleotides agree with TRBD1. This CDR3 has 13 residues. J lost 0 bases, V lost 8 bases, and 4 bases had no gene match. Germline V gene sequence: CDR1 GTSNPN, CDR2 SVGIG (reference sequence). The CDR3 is CAHHRGSGNTIYF. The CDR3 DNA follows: TGTGCCCATCACAGGGGCTCTGGAAACACCATATATTTT.

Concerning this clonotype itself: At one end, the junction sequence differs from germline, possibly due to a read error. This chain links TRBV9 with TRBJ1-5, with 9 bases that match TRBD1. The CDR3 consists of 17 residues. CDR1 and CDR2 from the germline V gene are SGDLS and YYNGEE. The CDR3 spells CASSARAGTGPNQPQHF. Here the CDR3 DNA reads TGTGCCAGTAGCGCCCGGGCCGGGACAGGGCCCAATCAGCCCCAGCATTTT.

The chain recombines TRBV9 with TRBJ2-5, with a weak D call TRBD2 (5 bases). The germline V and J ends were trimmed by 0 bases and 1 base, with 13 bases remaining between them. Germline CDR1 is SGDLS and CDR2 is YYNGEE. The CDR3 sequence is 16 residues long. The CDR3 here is CASSVEGVGVQETQYF. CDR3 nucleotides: TGTGCCAGCAGCGTAGAAGGTGTGGGAGTCCAAGAGACCCAGTACTTC.

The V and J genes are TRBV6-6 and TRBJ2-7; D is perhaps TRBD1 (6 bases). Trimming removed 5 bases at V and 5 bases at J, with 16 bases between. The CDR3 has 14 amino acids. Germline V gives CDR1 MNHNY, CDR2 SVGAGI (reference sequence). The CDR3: CASSGRGIDNEQYF. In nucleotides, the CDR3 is TGTGCCAGCAGTGGTAGGGGGATCGATAACGAGCAGTACTTC.

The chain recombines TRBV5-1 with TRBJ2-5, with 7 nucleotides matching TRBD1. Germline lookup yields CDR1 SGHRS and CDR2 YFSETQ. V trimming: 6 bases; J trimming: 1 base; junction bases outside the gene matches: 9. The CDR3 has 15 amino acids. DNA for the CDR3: TGCGCCAGCACCTCCGGGACAGCTTTCCAAGAGACCCAGTACTTC. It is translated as CASTSGTAFQETQYF.

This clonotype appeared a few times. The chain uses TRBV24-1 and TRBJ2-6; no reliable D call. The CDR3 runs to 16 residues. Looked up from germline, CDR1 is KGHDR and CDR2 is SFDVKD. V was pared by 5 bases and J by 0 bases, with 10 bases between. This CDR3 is CATSGVGYSGANVLTF. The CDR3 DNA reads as TGTGCCACCAGTGGGGTCGGATACTCTGGGGCCAACGTCCTGACTTTC.

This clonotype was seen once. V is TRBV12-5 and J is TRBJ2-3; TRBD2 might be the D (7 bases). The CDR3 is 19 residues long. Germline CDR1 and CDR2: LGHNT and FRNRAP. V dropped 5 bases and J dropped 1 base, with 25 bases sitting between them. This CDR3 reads CASGPRKSGGRGRTDTQYF. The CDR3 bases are TGTGCTAGTGGTCCCCGTAAGTCCGGGGGGCGAGGTCGCACAGATACGCAGTATTTT.

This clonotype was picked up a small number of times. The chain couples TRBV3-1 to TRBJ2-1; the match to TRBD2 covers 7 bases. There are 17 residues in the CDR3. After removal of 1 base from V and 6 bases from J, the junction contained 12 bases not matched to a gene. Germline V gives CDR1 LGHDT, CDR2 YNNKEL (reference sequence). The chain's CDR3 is CASSQGGGLAVINEQFF. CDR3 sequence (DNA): TGTGCCAGCAGCCAAGGTGGGGGTCTAGCGGTGATCAATGAGCAGTTCTTC.

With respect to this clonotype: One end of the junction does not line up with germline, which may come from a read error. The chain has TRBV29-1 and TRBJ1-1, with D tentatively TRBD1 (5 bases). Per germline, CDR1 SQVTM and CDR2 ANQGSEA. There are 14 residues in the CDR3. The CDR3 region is CGVAGRGGPTEAFF. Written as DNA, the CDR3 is TGCGGCGTCGCCGGGAGGGGAGGCCCCACTGAAGCTTTCTTT.

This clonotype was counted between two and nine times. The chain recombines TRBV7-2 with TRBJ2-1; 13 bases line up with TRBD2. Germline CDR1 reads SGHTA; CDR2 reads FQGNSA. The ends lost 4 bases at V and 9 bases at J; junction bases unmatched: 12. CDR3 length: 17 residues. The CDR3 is CASSSTRLAGGGGEQFF. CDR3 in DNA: TGTGCCAGCAGCTCTACTAGACTAGCGGGGGGTGGGGGTGAGCAGTTCTTC.

CDR3 coding DNA: TGCGCCAGCAGCCAGGATGACAGGGGAAGGGCTGAAGCTTTCTTT. Protein sequence: CASSQDDRGRAEAFF. V and J are TRBV4-1 and TRBJ1-1, with 8 nucleotides matching TRBD1. This CDR3 spans 15 amino acids. Germline V gene data show CDR1 as MGHRA and CDR2 as YSYEKL. Trimming removed 3 bases from V and 6 bases from J; junction bases left unmatched: 9.

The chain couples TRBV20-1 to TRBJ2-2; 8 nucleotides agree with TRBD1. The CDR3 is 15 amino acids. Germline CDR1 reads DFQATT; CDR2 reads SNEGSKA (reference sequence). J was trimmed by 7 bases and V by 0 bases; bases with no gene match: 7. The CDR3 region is CSARDAGGSGGELFF. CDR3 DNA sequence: TGCAGTGCTAGAGATGCAGGGGGCTCGGGCGGGGAGCTGTTTTTT.

The CDR3 spells CATSLAGDSKDTQYF. CDR3 nucleotides: TGTGCCACCAGTCTAGCGGGGGACTCGAAAGATACGCAGTATTTT. The chain uses TRBV7-9 and TRBJ2-3; TRBD2 matches at 10 bases. V trimming: 10 bases; J trimming: 5 bases; junction bases outside the gene matches: 12. The CDR3 totals 15 residues. The germline V gene has CDR1 SEHNR and CDR2 FQNEAQ (reference sequence).

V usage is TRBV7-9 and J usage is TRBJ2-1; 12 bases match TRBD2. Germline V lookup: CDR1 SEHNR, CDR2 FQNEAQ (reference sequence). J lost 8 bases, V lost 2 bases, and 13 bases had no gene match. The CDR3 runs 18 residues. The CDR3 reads CASSLRSLSGLAGYEQFF. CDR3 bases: TGTGCCAGCAGCTTAAGGTCCCTGTCGGGACTAGCGGGTTATGAGCAGTTCTTC.

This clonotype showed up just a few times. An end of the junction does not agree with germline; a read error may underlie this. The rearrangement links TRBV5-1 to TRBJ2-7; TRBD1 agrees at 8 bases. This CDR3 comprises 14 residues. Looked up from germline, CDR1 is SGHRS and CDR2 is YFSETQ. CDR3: CASSWGQEGHEQYF. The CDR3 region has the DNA TGTGCCAGCAGCTGGGGACAGGAGGGTCACGAGCAGTACTTC.